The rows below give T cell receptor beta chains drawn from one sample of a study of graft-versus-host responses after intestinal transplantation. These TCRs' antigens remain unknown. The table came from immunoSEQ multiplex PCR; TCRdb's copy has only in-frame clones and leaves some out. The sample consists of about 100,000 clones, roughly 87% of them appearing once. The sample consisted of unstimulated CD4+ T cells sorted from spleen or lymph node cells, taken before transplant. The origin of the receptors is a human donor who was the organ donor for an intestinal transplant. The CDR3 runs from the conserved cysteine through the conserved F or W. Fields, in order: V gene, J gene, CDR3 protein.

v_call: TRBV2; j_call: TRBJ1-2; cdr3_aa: CASSEARTGGNYGYTF
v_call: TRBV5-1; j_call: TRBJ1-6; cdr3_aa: CASSPRDSYNSPLHF
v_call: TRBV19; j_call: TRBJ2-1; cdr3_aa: CASSMGRRRGGPRDNEQFF
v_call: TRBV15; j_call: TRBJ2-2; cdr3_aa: CATSRDQTGELFF
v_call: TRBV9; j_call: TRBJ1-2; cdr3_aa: CASSVAGQTGYTF
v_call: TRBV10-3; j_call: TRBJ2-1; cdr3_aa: CAISEPERDEQFF
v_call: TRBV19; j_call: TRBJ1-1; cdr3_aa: CASSVGGGGTEAFF
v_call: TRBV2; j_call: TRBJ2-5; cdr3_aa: CASGDTFTETQYF
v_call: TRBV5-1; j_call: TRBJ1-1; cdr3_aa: CASSTPDRAGGRAFF
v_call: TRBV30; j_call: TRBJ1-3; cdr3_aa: CALDSTGNTIYF
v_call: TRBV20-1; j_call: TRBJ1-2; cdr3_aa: CSASNYGYTF
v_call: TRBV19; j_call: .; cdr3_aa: CASSSNHPITSYEQYF
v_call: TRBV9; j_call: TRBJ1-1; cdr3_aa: CASSPQAGVNTEAFF
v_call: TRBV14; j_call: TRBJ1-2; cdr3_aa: CASSPQGQVYGYTF
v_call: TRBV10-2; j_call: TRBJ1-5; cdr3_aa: CASSESGGQVQPQHF
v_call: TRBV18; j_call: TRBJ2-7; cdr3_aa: CASSGGGPQYF
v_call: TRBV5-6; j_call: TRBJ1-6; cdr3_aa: CASSVTGENSPLHF
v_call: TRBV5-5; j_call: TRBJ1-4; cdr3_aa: CASSLPGLGSTNEKLFF
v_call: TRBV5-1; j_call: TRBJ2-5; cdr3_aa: CASSLLDSLGEQYF
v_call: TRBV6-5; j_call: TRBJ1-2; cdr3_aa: CASRFRDRGYGYTF
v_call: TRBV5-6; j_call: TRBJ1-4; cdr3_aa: CASSLVGQGEKLFF
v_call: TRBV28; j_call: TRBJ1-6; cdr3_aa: CASSLLQGFTYNSPLHF